The next 15 T cell receptor beta chains were all read from a single sample in a study of Ad26.COV2.S vaccination and SARS-CoV-2 variants (TCRdb year 2021). The sample's treatment or condition, from its label and the paper: roughly 20 received Ad26.COV2.S at low or high dose, single or two shots; about 5 received placebo; per-sample allocation not given. For vaccine and placebo recipients, repertoires were sequenced using samples collected on day 63 after the first injection. The library was produced with the immunoSEQ multiplex PCR assay. In TCRdb, the immuneACCESS table is reduced to in-frame sequences with V and J assigned. These tables do not hold every clone; where another copy was compared, an unresolved V gene accounts for under half, and the others remain unexplained. The sample profile shows 300,000 to 400,000 clones; more than 75% of them were found once. The ten most abundant clones make up about 3% of the sample.

Sequenced here: peripheral blood, sampled in a trial of Ad26.COV2.S vaccine versus placebo. Source of these receptors: a person between 18 and 59 years old who received the Ad26.COV2.S COVID-19 vaccine or a placebo.

The V and J genes are TRBV3-1 (or the pseudogene TRBV3-2) and TRBJ2-7; D not certain. Germline assignment: CDR1 LGHDT and CDR2 YNNKEL (reference sequence). This CDR3 region has 14 residues. The ends were cut back, 0 bases at V and 2 bases at J, with 8 bases in the middle. The CDR3 loop is CASSQDGATYEQYF. CDR3 coding DNA: TGTGCCAGCAGCCAAGATGGCGCGACCTACGAGCAGTACTTC.

This clone was detected only once. The sample carries other DNA sequences with the same CDR3. This rearrangement joins TRBV5-1 to TRBJ2-3; D gene uncertain. This CDR3 contains 12 residues. Germline CDR1 reads SGHRS; CDR2 reads YFSETQ. Trimming left V 2 bases short and J 2 bases short, with 3 bases between. CDR3 sequence: CASSLHTDTQYF. Written as DNA, the CDR3 is TGCGCCAGCAGCTTACACACAGATACGCAGTATTTT. Drawing the rest from reference TRBV5-1 and TRBJ2-3, the complete variable domain is KAGVTQTPRYLIKTRGQQVTLSCSPISGHRSVSWYQQTPGQGLQFLFEYFSETQRNKGNFPGRFSGRQFSNSRSEMNVSTLELGDSALYLCASSLHTDTQYFGPGTRLTVL.

V is TRBV19 and J is TRBJ2-5, with D possibly matching TRBD1 (6 bases). Germline CDR1 LNHDA, CDR2 SQIVND (reference sequence). This CDR3 is built from 15 residues. The V end lost 5 bases, the J end lost 1 base, and 14 bases lay between the germline ends. For the CDR3, the DNA is TGTGCCAGTAGTCCAAAGACAGGAGCCCAAGAGACCCAGTACTTC. Its protein product is CASSPKTGAQETQYF.

This rearrangement joins TRBV12-3 or TRBV12-4 to TRBJ2-1, with D tentatively TRBD1 or TRBD2 (5 bases each). The CDR3 extends over 12 amino acids. Trimming removed 2 bases from V and 9 bases from J, with 8 bases in between. The CDR3 region has the DNA TGTGCCAGCAGTTTAACGGGGACTGAGCAGTTCTTC. This sequence encodes CASSLTGTEQFF.

The sample holds a few counts of this clone. The chain uses TRBV18 and TRBJ1-1; D might be TRBD1 (6 bases). The CDR3 runs to 13 residues. V was trimmed by 3 bases and J by 7 bases, leaving 12 bases between them. The germline V gene encodes CDR1 KGHSH and CDR2 LQKENI. CDR3 protein: CASSPQGIREAFF. Here the CDR3 DNA reads TGTGCCAGCTCACCCCAGGGGATTCGTGAAGCTTTCTTT.

This chain uses TRBV2 with TRBJ1-1; maybe TRBD1 (6 bases). The germline gives CDR1 SNHLY, CDR2 FYNNEI. Trimming removed 6 bases from V and 1 base from J, with 15 bases in between. The CDR3 sequence is 15 residues long. For the CDR3, the DNA is TGTGCCAGCAGGCTGACCCGGGGGGCGAACACTGAAGCTTTCTTT. Translation: CASRLTRGANTEAFF.

This clone was seen once. The chain uses TRBV4-3 and TRBJ2-7; the match to TRBD2 covers 8 bases. The CDR3 has 14 residues. Germline V gene lookup returns CDR1 LGHNA and CDR2 YSLEER. The ends lost 4 bases at V and 3 bases at J; junction bases unmatched: 5. The CDR3 spells CASSLGGGGYEQYF. The CDR3 DNA sequence: TGCGCCAGCAGCCTCGGGGGGGGCGGCTACGAGCAGTACTTC.

The V call is TRBV19, the J call TRBJ2-5; perhaps D is TRBD1 or TRBD2 (5 bases each). The CDR3 consists of 16 residues. Trimming took 3 bases from V and 2 from J, leaving 16 bases between them. The germline gives CDR1 LNHDA, CDR2 SQIVND (reference sequence). CDR3 region: CASSISFGAGQETQYF. The CDR3 DNA sequence: TGTGCCAGTAGTATCAGCTTCGGGGCAGGACAAGAGACCCAGTACTTC. The full variable domain, completed using reference TRBV19 and TRBJ2-5, is DGGITQSPKYLFRKEGQNVTLSCEQNLNHDAMYWYRQDPGQGLRLIYYSQIVNDFQKGDIAEGYSVSREKKESFPLTVTSAQKNPTAFYLCASSISFGAGQETQYFGPGTRLLVL.

The CDR3 coding sequence is TGTGCCAGCAGCTCCCCCGGGACAGGCCCCCTCGAGCAGTACTTC. This gives the protein CASSSPGTGPLEQYF. The chain has TRBV11-2 and TRBJ2-7; TRBD1 matches at 8 bases. The CDR3 has 15 amino acids. Germline V gives CDR1 SGHAT, CDR2 FQNNGV. Germline trimming cut 4 bases from V and 6 bases from J; bases unmatched to any gene: 11.

This sequence joins TRBV23-1 and TRBJ2-1; TRBD1 is a possible D gene (5 bases). TRBV23-1 is sorted into the ORF group, with uncertain function. The CDR3 covers 15 residues. The V end was cut by 8 bases, the J end by 7 bases, with 21 bases between. CDR3 bases: TGCGCCAGCCCTGAGGAAGGGGCCGGGTGGAATGAGCAGTTCTTC. Translation: CASPEEGAGWNEQFF.

The V call is TRBV7-9, the J call TRBJ2-5; possible D gene TRBD1, 5 bases. V was clipped by 3 bases and J by 2 bases, with 10 bases between them. The CDR3 runs to 14 residues. Germline V lookup: CDR1 SEHNR, CDR2 FQNEAQ (reference sequence). CDR3 in DNA: TGTGCCAGCAGCTTGCGCAGGGCACAAGAGACCCAGTACTTC. Translated, it gives CASSLRRAQETQYF.

The table lists this clone with a few counts. The genes are TRBV29-1 and TRBJ1-5; the D gene is possibly TRBD1 (6 bases). Germline CDR1 and CDR2: SQVTM and ANQGSEA. The length of the CDR3 is 13 residues. V was clipped by 7 bases and J by 3 bases, with 13 bases between them. The CDR3 region is CSAAGAPNQPQHF. In DNA form, the CDR3 reads TGCAGCGCGGCAGGGGCCCCCAATCAGCCCCAGCATTTT.

This chain connects TRBV30 to TRBJ1-3; no definite D call. Germline V lookup: CDR1 GTSNPN, CDR2 SVGIG (reference sequence). This CDR3 is built from 13 residues. Trimming took off 2 bases at V and 3 bases at J, with 8 bases between the two ends. The CDR3 nucleotides read TGTGCCTGGAGTAGGCAAGTTGGAAACACCATATATTTT. Its translation: CAWSRQVGNTIYF.

The V gene is TRBV7-9, the J gene TRBJ1-4; 7 bases align to TRBD1. This CDR3 contains 17 residues. Germline values: CDR1 SEHNR, CDR2 FQNEAQ (reference sequence). With 2 bases clipped from V and 8 bases from J, the junction kept 14 bases outside the gene matches. CDR3 region: CASSLFARRQGGEKLFF. The DNA for the CDR3 is TGTGCCAGCAGCTTATTTGCGCGACGACAGGGAGGCGAAAAACTGTTTTTT.

In this sample, this clone turned up a few times. The chain uses TRBV5-5 and TRBJ1-1; no definite D call. CDR1 and CDR2 (germline): SGHKS, YYEKEE (reference sequence). CDR3 length: 15 residues. Trimming shortened V by 0 bases and J by 2 bases, and 11 bases separated the two germline ends. CDR3 sequence: CASSLGLGFNTEAFF. The CDR3, as DNA: TGTGCCAGCAGCTTGGGTTTGGGCTTTAACACTGAAGCTTTCTTT. Looking up the rest from reference TRBV5-5 and TRBJ1-1 gives the full variable domain: DAGVTQSPTHLIKTRGQQVTLRCSPISGHKSVSWYQQVLGQGPQFIFQYYEKEERGRGNFPDRFSARQFPNYSSELNVNALLLGDSALYLCASSLGLGFNTEAFFGQGTRLTVV.